This T cell receptor (beta chain) appears in the sequencing data of a study of T-cell memory formation after mild COVID-19. This clonotype has a count of ten or more. From germline, CDR1 is MNHEY and CDR2 SMNVEV (reference sequence). Trimming removed 5 bases from V and 0 bases from J, with 4 bases in between. The CDR3 has 13 residues. From the 5' RACE reads, TCRdb called clonotypes with MiXCR, one entry per CDR3 protein. The sample has roughly 6,500 distinct CDR3 sequences; roughly a fifth are singletons. This clonotype was sampled from an adult woman who had mild COVID-19 (a few samples of this study predate the infection). Cell type and time point are not known. The chain has TRBV27 and TRBJ2-2, with D uncertain. Sequencing was carried out using PBMCs or a T cell subset sorted from them (not recorded which). CDR3 nucleotides: TGTGCCAGCAGTGCCGCGAACACCGGGGAGCTGTTTTTT. It yields the protein CASSAANTGELFF.